This TCR beta chain was obtained from a study of T-cell memory formation after mild COVID-19. Across the study: The TCR clusters were mostly specific to one donor. Broader study findings: Pre-infection memory carried some responding clones, suggesting that cross-reactive memory joined.

Details on this clonotype: Its matching antigen is unknown.

The TCR alpha and TCR beta cDNA libraries, bearing sample barcodes and UMIs, were generated by 5'RACE using constant-segment primers. TCRdb fed the 5' RACE reads into MiXCR, producing one record per CDR3 protein. Among 250,000 to 300,000 distinct CDR3 sequences, roughly 18% were seen once, and the ten largest hold about 21%. The germline gives CDR1 MNHEY, CDR2 SVGEGT. Trimming took off 6 bases at V and 3 bases at J, with 20 bases between the two ends. The CDR3 extends over 17 amino acids. The source of this sequence is a man between 18 and 29 years old who had mild COVID-19 (a few samples of this study predate the infection). Cell type and time point are not known. Sequencing was carried out using PBMCs or a T cell subset sorted from them (not recorded which). The V call is TRBV6-2 or TRBV6-3, the J call TRBJ2-2; D possibly matches TRBD1 or TRBD2 (5 bases each). The CDR3 here is CASRDTGGPRDTGELFF. The CDR3 nucleotides read TGTGCCAGCAGAGATACAGGCGGGCCCCGAGACACCGGGGAGCTGTTTTTT.